The 13 T cell receptor beta chains below were found in one sample sequenced in a study of T cells in Graves' hyperthyroidism and ophthalmopathy. Amplified TCR beta CDR3 regions derived from RNA transcripts. Using the HTBI primer set, a first-round RT-PCR was run on the TCR CDR3. TCRdb processed the multiplex PCR reads anew with MiXCR; each CDR3 protein has one entry. The sample includes around 600,000 distinct CDR3 sequences, less than 45% of them seen just once. What was sequenced was peripheral blood or thyroid tissue (not recorded which). The source of these receptors is an adult man with Graves' disease, either hyperthyroidism or ophthalmopathy (not recorded which).

With regard to this clonotype: A much bigger clone sits one base away, suggesting this may be a read error. The genes are TRBV20-1 and TRBJ1-1; no clear D. V lost 0 bases, J lost 0 bases, and 11 bases lay in between. Germline V gene sequence: CDR1 DFQATT, CDR2 SNEGSKA (reference sequence). The CDR3 spans 15 residues. The CDR3 coding sequence is TGCAGTGCTAGAGATGAGGCGGGATTGAACACTGAAGCTTTCTTT. Encoded protein: CSARDEAGLNTEAFF.

This clonotype has a handful of counts. The V call is TRBV7-2, the J call TRBJ2-7, with D possibly matching TRBD1 (6 bases). V was shortened by 5 bases and J by 6 bases, with 8 bases between the two germline ends. This CDR3 has 11 residues. Germline CDR1 and CDR2: SGHTA and FQGNSA. CDR3 sequence reads: CASSPRGEQYF. The CDR3 DNA sequence: TGTGCCAGCAGCCCCAGGGGCGAGCAGTACTTC. Using reference TRBV7-2 and TRBJ2-7 for the parts outside the CDR3, the full variable domain is GAGVSQSPSNKVTEKGKDVELRCDPISGHTALYWYRQSLGQGLEFLIYFQGNSAPDKSGLPSDRFSAERTGGSVSTLTIQRTQQEDSAVYLCASSPRGEQYFGPGTRLTVT.

Concerning this clonotype: A read error may produce the germline difference seen at one junction end. The chain links TRBV7-2 to TRBJ1-1; D not certain. Looked up from germline, CDR1 is SGHTA and CDR2 is FQGNSA. CDR3 length: 13 amino acids. CDR3 DNA: TGTGCCAGCACGGGGAGGGTGAAAACTGAAGCTTTCTTT. This translates into CASTGRVKTEAFF.

This chain connects TRBV20-1 to TRBJ1-1; 7 bases are shared with TRBD1. The V gene end was trimmed by 4 bases and the J gene end by 0 bases; junction bases not matched to a gene: 5. The CDR3 consists of 14 residues. Per the germline V gene, CDR1 is DFQATT and CDR2 is SNEGSKA (reference sequence). CDR3 coding DNA: TGCAGTGCTACCTGGGACAGCATGAACACTGAAGCTTTCTTT. Translation: CSATWDSMNTEAFF.

This chain uses TRBV29-1 with TRBJ1-2; 9 bases fit TRBD1. Germline CDR1 is SQVTM and CDR2 is ANQGSEA. V gave up 6 bases and J gave up 4 bases; unmatched junction bases: 6. The CDR3 consists of 13 residues. The CDR3 here is CSVIGTGTYGYTF. In nucleotides, the CDR3 is TGCAGCGTGATTGGGACAGGGACCTATGGCTACACCTTC.

This clonotype was counted at least ten times. The chain has TRBV15 and TRBJ2-5, with D perhaps matching TRBD1 (7 bases). Germline CDR1 LNHNV, CDR2 YYDKDF (reference sequence). Trimming cost V 0 bases and J 5 bases, with 13 bases left between them. This CDR3 has 15 residues. CDR3 in amino acids: CATSRDRRGQETQYF. In nucleotides, the CDR3 is TGTGCCACCAGCAGAGATCGGAGGGGGCAGGAGACCCAGTACTTC.

This clonotype was seen a handful of times. V usage is TRBV7-9 and J usage is TRBJ2-7; D might be TRBD1 or TRBD2, each matching 5 bases. V lost 3 bases, J lost 5 bases, and 23 bases lay in between. Germline CDR1 is SEHNR and CDR2 is FQNEAQ (reference sequence). The length of the CDR3 is 17 residues. As DNA, the CDR3 is TGTGCCAGCAGCTTCCTCTCGGCGAGCGGCCTAGGGGACGAGCAGTACTTC. This sequence encodes CASSFLSASGLGDEQYF.

The rearrangement joins TRBV5-1 to TRBJ1-5, with D hard to call. CDR1 and CDR2 from the germline V gene are SGHRS and YFSETQ. Trimming left V 4 bases short and J 5 bases short, with 13 bases between. CDR3 length: 14 amino acids. CDR3 sequence reads: CASSLDPTDQPQHF. The CDR3 region has the DNA TGCGCCAGCAGCCTCGACCCGACCGATCAGCCCCAGCATTTT. The whole variable domain, remainder taken from reference TRBV5-1 and TRBJ1-5, is KAGVTQTPRYLIKTRGQQVTLSCSPISGHRSVSWYQQTPGQGLQFLFEYFSETQRNKGNFPGRFSGRQFSNSRSEMNVSTLELGDSALYLCASSLDPTDQPQHFGDGTRLSIL.

V usage is TRBV20-1 and J usage is TRBJ1-1, with 9 bases aligning to TRBD1. Trimming at V came to 7 bases and at J to 5 bases, leaving 8 bases not matched to a gene. The CDR3 is 13 residues long. Germline V lookup: CDR1 DFQATT, CDR2 SNEGSKA (reference sequence). The CDR3 region is CSVRQGEGTEAFF. CDR3 DNA: TGCAGTGTTCGACAGGGGGAAGGTACTGAAGCTTTCTTT.

This clonotype has at least ten counts. For the CDR3, the DNA is TGTGCCATCAGTGAGCCAGGACAGGGAGGCTCCTACGAGCAGTACTTC. Protein sequence: CAISEPGQGGSYEQYF. The J gene is TRBJ2-7, the V gene TRBV10-3; the match to TRBD1 covers 8 bases. CDR1 and CDR2 from the germline V gene are ENHRY and SYGVKD. The CDR3 sequence is 16 residues long. After removal of 2 bases from V and 0 bases from J, the junction contained 6 bases not matched to a gene.

This chain uses TRBV2 with TRBJ1-4; weak D call: TRBD1 (6 bases). Trimming removed 5 bases from V and 4 bases from J, with 11 bases in between. The CDR3 has 14 residues. Germline V gene lookup returns CDR1 SNHLY and CDR2 FYNNEI. CDR3 sequence reads: CASSQGTSNEKLFF. In DNA, the CDR3 is TGTGCCAGCAGTCAGGGGACAAGTAATGAAAAACTGTTTTTT.

The genes are TRBV6-5 and TRBJ1-6; 7 bases align to TRBD1. CDR3 length equals 16 residues. V trimming: 5 bases; J trimming: 17 bases; junction bases outside the gene matches: 21. Germline V gene sequence: CDR1 MNHEY, CDR2 SVGAGI. The CDR3 DNA is TGTGCCAGCAGTCACGCATCAGGACAGGACATCCGAAGAATCCACTTT. As protein: CASSHASGQDIRRIHF.

The chain employs TRBV20-1 and TRBJ2-5; 8 bases match TRBD2. The CDR3 consists of 15 residues. The V gene end was trimmed by 6 bases and the J gene end by 0 bases; junction bases not matched to a gene: 9. Germline CDR1 DFQATT, CDR2 SNEGSKA (reference sequence). DNA for the CDR3: TGCAGTGCCCAGAGCGGGGGTTCGTACCAAGAGACCCAGTACTTC. This translates into CSAQSGGSYQETQYF.